The present entry profiles one T cell receptor (beta chain) with its context. Method: immunoSEQ multiplex PCR; TCRdb's copy keeps in-frame clones and lacks some. The sample has some 240,000 clones, roughly 80% seen once. The sample originates from a study of blood T cell repertoires in COVID-19. Sequences were obtained from peripheral blood. This TCR came from a woman at least 80 years old with COVID-19, enrolled during active disease.

The CDR3 protein is CASSPLPRGDNEQFF. CDR3 coding DNA: TGTGCCAGCTCACCACTCCCCAGGGGGGACAATGAGCAGTTCTTC. The chain is built from TRBV18 and TRBJ2-1; maybe TRBD1 (7 bases). CDR3 length: 15 amino acids. Trimming left V 1 base short and J 5 bases short, with 12 bases between. Germline V lookup: CDR1 KGHSH, CDR2 LQKENI.